This passage covers 10 T cell receptor beta chains from one sample sequenced in a study of T-cell reconstitution after alpha-beta-depleted transplantation in children. Construction of the TCRbeta library involved unique molecular identifiers. TCRdb independently ran MiXCR on the PCR reads; one entry per CDR3 protein. In the table there are nearly 20,000 distinct CDR3 sequences, 10% to 15% of which are singletons. The sequencing here drew on PBMCs, mostly from graft donor cells, taken 60 days after TCRalphabeta/CD19-depleted stem cell transplant. The receptors come from a female patient aged 2-9 years who had a stem cell transplant for congenital amegakaryocytic thrombocytopenia, so the T cells may come from the graft donor.

The sample holds many counts of this clonotype. The genes are TRBV14 and TRBJ2-5; D gene uncertain. Germline CDR1 reads SGHDN; CDR2 reads FVKESK. With 3 bases removed from V and 7 bases from J, the gap between germline ends came to 12 bases. This CDR3 has 13 residues. For the CDR3, the DNA is TGTGCCAGCAGCCAGGTTCTAGTGGGGACCCAGTACTTC. The encoded protein is CASSQVLVGTQYF.

This clonotype occurred many times. The rearrangement joins TRBV4-1 to TRBJ2-7, with D possibly being TRBD1 (5 bases). CDR1 and CDR2 from the germline V gene are MGHRA and YSYEKL. V was clipped by 7 bases and J by 2 bases, with 15 bases between them. The CDR3 has 14 residues. CDR3 nucleotide sequence: TGCGCCAGCACCCCAGGGTTGCTGGCCTACGAGCAGTACTTC. This gives the protein CASTPGLLAYEQYF.

There are many counts of this clonotype. This chain connects TRBV15 to TRBJ2-1, with TRBD1 as a possible D gene (6 bases). Germline V gene lookup returns CDR1 LNHNV and CDR2 YYDKDF (reference sequence). Between the trimmed V and J ends, which lost 8 bases and 0 bases, there was a span of 14 bases. The CDR3 is made up of 15 amino acids. CDR3 loop: CATSLGQSSYNEQFF. CDR3 in DNA: TGTGCCACCTCACTAGGACAGAGCTCCTACAATGAGCAGTTCTTC.

This clonotype showed up many times. The CDR3 sequence is CASSQNSYEQYF. CDR3 DNA sequence: TGCGCCAGCAGTCAGAACTCCTACGAGCAGTACTTC. The chain is built from TRBV5-1 and TRBJ2-7; D call uncertain. The germline V gene has CDR1 SGHRS and CDR2 YFSETQ. The CDR3 has 12 amino acids. The V and J ends lost 5 bases and 0 bases respectively, with 6 bases between them.

As to this clonotype: A read error may account for a junction end that differs from germline. The chain combines TRBV20-1 with TRBJ2-1, with TRBD2 matching over 13 bases. CDR3 length: 16 amino acids. CDR1 and CDR2 (germline): DFQATT, SNEGSKA (reference sequence). The CDR3 DNA is TGCTGTGCTCCGACTAGCGGGGGGAGCTCCTACAATGAGCAGTTCTTC. Its protein product is CCAPTSGGSSYNEQFF.

Concerning this clonotype: A single base separates this from a much larger clone, so it may be a read error. V is TRBV3-1 and J is TRBJ2-1; TRBD2 aligns across 14 bases. The CDR3 is made up of 15 amino acids. Germline V lookup: CDR1 LGHDT, CDR2 YNNKEL (reference sequence). CDR3 coding DNA: TGTGCCAGCAGCCGACTAGCGGGAGGGTACAATGAGGAGTTCTTC. This codes for CASSRLAGGYNEEFF.

This clonotype was seen many times. The gene calls are TRBV7-9 and TRBJ2-2; D remains ambiguous. V was pared by 1 base and J by 5 bases, with 20 bases between. CDR1 is SEHNR, CDR2 FQNEAQ, per germline (reference sequence). The CDR3 covers 18 residues. The CDR3 bases are TGTGCCAGCAGCTTAGGGTCTTTGAATATTTTCGGGACCGGGGAGCTGTTTTTT. Amino acid sequence: CASSLGSLNIFGTGELFF.

The chain recombines TRBV7-9 with TRBJ2-6, with D tentatively TRBD1 (6 bases). The CDR3 has 14 residues. Trimming cost V 5 bases and J 3 bases, with 8 bases left between them. Germline CDR1 and CDR2: SEHNR and FQNEAQ (reference sequence). The CDR3 here is CASSPRGGANVLTF. CDR3 nucleotide sequence: TGTGCCAGCAGCCCCAGGGGTGGGGCCAACGTCCTGACTTTC.

There are many counts of this clonotype. V is TRBV20-1 and J is TRBJ2-1; D is undetermined. The germline V and J ends were trimmed by 0 bases and 8 bases, with 17 bases remaining between them. The length of the CDR3 is 15 residues. Germline V gene data show CDR1 as DFQATT and CDR2 as SNEGSKA (reference sequence). CDR3 in DNA: TGCAGTGCTAGAGATTGGAAGAGCGCTTTGCATGAGCAGTTCTTC. Translating it yields CSARDWKSALHEQFF.

In this sample, this clonotype turned up many times. The genes are TRBV12-3 or TRBV12-4 and TRBJ2-7; D may be TRBD1 or TRBD2 (5 bases each). The germline V and J ends were trimmed by 5 bases and 4 bases, with 12 bases remaining between them. CDR3 length: 13 amino acids. CDR3: CASSRDQFYEQYF. CDR3 in DNA: TGTGCCAGCAGTCGGGACCAATTTTACGAGCAGTACTTC.